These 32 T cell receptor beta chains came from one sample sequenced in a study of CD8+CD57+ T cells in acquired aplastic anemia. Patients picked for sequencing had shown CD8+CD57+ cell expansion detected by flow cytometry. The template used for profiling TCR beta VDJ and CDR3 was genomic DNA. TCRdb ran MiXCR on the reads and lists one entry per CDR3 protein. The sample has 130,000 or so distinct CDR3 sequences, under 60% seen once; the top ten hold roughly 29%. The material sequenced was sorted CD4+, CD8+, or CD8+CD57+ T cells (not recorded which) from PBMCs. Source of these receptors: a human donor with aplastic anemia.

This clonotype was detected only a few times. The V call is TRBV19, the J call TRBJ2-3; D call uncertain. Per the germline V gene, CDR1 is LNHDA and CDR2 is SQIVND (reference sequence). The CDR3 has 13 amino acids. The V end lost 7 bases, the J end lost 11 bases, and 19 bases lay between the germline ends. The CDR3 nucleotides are TGTGCCAGTACCCCCCGGAGAGCCTCGATGCAGTATTTT. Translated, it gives CASTPRRASMQYF.

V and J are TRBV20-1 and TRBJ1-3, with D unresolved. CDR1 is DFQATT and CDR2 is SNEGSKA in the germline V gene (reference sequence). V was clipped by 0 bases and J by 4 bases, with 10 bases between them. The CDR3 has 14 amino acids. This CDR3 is CSARDRGRGNTIYF. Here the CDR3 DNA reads TGCAGTGCTAGAGATCGTGGGAGAGGAAACACCATATATTTT.

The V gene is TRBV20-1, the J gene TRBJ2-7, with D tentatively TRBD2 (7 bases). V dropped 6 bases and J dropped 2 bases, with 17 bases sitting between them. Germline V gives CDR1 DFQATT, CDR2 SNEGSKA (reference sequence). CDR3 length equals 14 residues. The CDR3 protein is CSASSAGGPYEQYF. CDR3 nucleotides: TGCAGTGCCAGCAGTGCCGGGGGGCCCTACGAGCAGTACTTC.

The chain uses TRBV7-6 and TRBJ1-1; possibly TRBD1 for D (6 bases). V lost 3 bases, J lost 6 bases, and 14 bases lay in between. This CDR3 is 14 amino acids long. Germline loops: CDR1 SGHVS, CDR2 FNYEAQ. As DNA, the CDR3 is TGTGCCAGCAGCTTGGGGCGGGACAAGCCTGAAGCTTTCTTT. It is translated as CASSLGRDKPEAFF.

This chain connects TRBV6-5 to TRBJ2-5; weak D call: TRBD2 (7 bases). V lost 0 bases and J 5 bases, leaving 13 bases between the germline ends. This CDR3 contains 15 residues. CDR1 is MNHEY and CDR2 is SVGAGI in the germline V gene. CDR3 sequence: CASSYSDGGAETQYF. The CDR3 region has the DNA TGTGCCAGCAGTTACTCGGATGGGGGGGCGGAGACCCAGTACTTC.

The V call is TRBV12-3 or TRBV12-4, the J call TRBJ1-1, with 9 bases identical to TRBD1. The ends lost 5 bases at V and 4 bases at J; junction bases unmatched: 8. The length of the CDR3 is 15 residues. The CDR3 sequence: CASSQSPTGGTEAFF. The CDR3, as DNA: TGTGCCAGCAGTCAAAGTCCGACAGGGGGCACTGAAGCTTTCTTT.

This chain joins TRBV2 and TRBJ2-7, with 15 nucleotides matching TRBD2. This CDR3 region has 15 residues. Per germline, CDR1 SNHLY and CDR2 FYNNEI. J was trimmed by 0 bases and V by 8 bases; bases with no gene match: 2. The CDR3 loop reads CASGLAGGSSYEQYF. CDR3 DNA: TGTGCCAGCGGACTAGCGGGGGGGAGCTCCTACGAGCAGTACTTC.

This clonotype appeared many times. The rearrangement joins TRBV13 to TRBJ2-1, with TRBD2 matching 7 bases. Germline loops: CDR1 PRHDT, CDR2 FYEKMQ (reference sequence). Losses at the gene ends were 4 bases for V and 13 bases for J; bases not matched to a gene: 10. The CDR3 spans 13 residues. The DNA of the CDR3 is TGTGCCAGCAGCTACAGCGGGGAAATGGATCAGTTCTTC. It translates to CASSYSGEMDQFF. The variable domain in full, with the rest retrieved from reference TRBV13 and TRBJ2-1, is AAGVIQSPRHLIKEKRETATLKCYPIPRHDTVYWYQQGPGQDPQFLISFYEKMQSDKGSIPDRFSAQQFSDYHSELNMSSLELGDSALYFCASSYSGEMDQFFGPGTRLTVL.

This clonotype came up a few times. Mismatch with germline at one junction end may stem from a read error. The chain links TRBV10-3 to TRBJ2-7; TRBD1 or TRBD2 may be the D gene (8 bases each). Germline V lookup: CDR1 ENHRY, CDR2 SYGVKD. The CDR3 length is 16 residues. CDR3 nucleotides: TGTGCCAGCAGTTATTTAGGACAGGGTGTGCTAGCGGGGCAGTACTTC. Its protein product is CASSYLGQGVLAGQYF.

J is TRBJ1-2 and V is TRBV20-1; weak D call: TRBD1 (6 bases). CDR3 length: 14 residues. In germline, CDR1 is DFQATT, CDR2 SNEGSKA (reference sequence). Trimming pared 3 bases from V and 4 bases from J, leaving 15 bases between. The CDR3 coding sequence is TGCAGTGCTAGTGGGGGGGCTTACTCCTATGGCTACACCTTC. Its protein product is CSASGGAYSYGYTF.

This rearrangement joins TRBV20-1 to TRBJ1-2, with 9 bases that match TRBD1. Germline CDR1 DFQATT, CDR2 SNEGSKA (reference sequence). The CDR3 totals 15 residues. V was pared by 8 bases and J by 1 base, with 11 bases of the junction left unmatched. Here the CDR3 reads CSPRQGGGSNYGYTF. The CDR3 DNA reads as TGCAGTCCCAGACAGGGGGGAGGGAGTAACTATGGCTACACCTTC.

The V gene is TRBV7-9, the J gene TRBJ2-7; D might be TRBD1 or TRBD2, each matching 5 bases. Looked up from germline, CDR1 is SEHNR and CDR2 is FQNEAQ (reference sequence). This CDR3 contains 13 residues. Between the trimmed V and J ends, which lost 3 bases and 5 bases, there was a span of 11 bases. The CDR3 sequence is CASSLVKGHEQYF. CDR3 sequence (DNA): TGTGCCAGCAGCTTGGTTAAGGGACACGAGCAGTACTTC.

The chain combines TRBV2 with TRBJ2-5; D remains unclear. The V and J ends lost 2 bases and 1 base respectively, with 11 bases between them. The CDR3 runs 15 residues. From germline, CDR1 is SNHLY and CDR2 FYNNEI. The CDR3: CASSESRHSQETQYF. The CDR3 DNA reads TGTGCCAGCAGTGAAAGTCGGCACAGCCAAGAGACCCAGTACTTC. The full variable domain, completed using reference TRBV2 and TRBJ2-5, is EPEVTQTPSHQVTQMGQEVILRCVPISNHLYFYWYRQILGQKVEFLVSFYNNEISEKSEIFDDQFSVERPDGSNFTLKIRSTKLEDSAMYFCASSESRHSQETQYFGPGTRLLVL.

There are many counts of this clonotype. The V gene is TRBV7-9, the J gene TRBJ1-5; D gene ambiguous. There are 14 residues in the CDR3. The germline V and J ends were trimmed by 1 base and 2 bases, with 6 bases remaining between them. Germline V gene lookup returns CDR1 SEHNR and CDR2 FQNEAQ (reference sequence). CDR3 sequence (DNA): TGTGCCAGCAGCTTAGGTCAAGGCAATCAGCCCCAGCATTTT. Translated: CASSLGQGNQPQHF.

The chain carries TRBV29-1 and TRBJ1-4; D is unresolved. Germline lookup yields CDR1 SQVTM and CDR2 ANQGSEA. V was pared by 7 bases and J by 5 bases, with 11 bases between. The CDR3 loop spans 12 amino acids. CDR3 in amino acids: CSATKENEKLFF. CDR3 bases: TGCAGCGCGACTAAAGAAAATGAAAAACTGTTTTTT.

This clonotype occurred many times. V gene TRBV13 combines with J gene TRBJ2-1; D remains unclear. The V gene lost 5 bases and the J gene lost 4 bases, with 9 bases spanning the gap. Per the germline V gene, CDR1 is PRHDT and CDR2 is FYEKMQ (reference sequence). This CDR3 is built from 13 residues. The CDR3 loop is CASSPAPYNEQFF. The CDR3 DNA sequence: TGTGCCAGCAGCCCCGCTCCATACAATGAGCAGTTCTTC.

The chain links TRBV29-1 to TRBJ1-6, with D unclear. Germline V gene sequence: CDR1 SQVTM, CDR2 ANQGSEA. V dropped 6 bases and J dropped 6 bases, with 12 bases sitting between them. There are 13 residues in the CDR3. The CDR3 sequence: CSVMDGSNSPLHF. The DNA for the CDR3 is TGCAGCGTGATGGACGGATCTAATTCACCCCTCCACTTT.

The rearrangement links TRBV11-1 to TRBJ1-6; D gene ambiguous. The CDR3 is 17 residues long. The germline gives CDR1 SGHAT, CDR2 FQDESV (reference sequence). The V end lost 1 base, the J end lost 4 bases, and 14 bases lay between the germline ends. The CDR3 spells CASSLGRWTEYNSPLHF. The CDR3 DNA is TGTGCCAGCAGCTTAGGAAGGTGGACGGAGTATAATTCACCCCTCCACTTT.

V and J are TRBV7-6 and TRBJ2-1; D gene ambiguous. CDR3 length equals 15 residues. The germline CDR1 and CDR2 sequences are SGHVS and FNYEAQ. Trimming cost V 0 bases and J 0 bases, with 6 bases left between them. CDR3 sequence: CASSLALNSYNEQFF. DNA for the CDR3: TGTGCCAGCAGCTTAGCACTAAACTCCTACAATGAGCAGTTCTTC. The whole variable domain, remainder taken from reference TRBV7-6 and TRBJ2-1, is GAGVSQSPRYKVTKRGQDVALRCDPISGHVSLYWYRQALGQGPEFLTYFNYEAQQDKSGLPNDRFSAERPEGSISTLTIQRTEQRDSAMYRCASSLALNSYNEQFFGPGTRLTVL.

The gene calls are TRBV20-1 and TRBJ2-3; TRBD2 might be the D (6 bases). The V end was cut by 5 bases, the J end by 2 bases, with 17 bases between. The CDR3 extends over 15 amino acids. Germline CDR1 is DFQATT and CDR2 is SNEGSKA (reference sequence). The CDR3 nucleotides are TGCAGTGCTGCCGGGCTCGGAGGGAACACAGATACGCAGTATTTT. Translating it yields CSAAGLGGNTDTQYF.

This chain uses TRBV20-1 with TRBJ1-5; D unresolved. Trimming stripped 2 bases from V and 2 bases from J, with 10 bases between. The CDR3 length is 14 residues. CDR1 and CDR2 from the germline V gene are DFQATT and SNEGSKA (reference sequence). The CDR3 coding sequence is TGCAGTGCTAGAAAGGATAGGGGCAATCAGCCCCAGCATTTT. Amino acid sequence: CSARKDRGNQPQHF.

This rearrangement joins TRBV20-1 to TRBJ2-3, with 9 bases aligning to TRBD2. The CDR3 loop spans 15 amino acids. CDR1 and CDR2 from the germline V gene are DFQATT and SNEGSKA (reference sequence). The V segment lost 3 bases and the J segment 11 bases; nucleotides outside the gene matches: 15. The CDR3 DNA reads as TGCAGTGCTAGGGACATGACTAGCGGCACCAATGAGCAGTATTTT. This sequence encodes CSARDMTSGTNEQYF.

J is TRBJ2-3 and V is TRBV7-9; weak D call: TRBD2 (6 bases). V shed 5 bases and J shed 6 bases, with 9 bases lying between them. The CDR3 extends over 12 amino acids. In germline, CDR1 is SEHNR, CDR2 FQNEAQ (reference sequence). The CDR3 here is CASSPAGDTQYF. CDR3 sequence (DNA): TGTGCCAGCAGCCCTGCGGGGGATACGCAGTATTTT.

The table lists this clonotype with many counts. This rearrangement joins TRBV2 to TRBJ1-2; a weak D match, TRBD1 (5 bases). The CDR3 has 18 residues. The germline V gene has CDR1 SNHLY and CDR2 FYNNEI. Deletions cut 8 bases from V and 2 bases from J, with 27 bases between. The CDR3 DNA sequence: TGTGCCAGCTGGTCAAGCCCGGGGCTGGGGATCCCCAACTATGGCTACACCTTC. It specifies CASWSSPGLGIPNYGYTF.

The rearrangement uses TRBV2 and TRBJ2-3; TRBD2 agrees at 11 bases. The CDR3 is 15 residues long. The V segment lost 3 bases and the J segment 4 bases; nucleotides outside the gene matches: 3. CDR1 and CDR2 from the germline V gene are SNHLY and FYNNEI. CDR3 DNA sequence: TGTGCCAGCAGTGACGTAGCGGGAGGGGCAGATACGCAGTATTTT. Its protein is CASSDVAGGADTQYF. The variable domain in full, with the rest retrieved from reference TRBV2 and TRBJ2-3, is EPEVTQTPSHQVTQMGQEVILRCVPISNHLYFYWYRQILGQKVEFLVSFYNNEISEKSEIFDDQFSVERPDGSNFTLKIRSTKLEDSAMYFCASSDVAGGADTQYFGPGTRLTVL.

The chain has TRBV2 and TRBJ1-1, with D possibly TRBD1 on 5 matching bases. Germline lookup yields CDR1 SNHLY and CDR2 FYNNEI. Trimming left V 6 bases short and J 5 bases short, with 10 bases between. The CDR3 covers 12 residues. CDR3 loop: CASRGWGTEAFF. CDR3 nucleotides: TGTGCCAGCAGAGGTTGGGGGACTGAAGCTTTCTTT. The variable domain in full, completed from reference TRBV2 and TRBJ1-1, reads EPEVTQTPSHQVTQMGQEVILRCVPISNHLYFYWYRQILGQKVEFLVSFYNNEISEKSEIFDDQFSVERPDGSNFTLKIRSTKLEDSAMYFCASRGWGTEAFFGQGTRLTVV.

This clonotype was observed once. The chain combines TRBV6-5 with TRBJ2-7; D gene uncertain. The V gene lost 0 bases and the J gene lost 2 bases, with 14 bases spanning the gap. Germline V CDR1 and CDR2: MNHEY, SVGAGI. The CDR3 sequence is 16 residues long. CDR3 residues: CASSYSTGSNAYEQYF. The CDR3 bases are TGTGCCAGCAGTTACTCGACTGGCAGCAATGCCTACGAGCAGTACTTC.

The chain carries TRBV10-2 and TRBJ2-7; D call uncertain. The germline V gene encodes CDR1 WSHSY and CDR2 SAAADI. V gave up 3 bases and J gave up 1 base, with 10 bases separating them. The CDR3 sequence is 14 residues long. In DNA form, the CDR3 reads TGCGCCAGCAGTGAACAGCAGCTATCCTACGAGCAGTACTTC. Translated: CASSEQQLSYEQYF.

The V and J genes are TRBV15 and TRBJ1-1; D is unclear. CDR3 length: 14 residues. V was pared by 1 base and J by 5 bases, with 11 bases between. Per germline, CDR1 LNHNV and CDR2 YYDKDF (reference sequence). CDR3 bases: TGTGCCACCAGCAGAGGAAGGGTCCCTACTGAAGCTTTCTTT. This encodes CATSRGRVPTEAFF.

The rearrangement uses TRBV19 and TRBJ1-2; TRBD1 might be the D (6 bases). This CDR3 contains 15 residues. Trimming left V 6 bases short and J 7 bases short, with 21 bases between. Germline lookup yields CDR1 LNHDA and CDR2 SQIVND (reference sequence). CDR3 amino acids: CASSPTGPPHCGYTF. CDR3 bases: TGTGCCAGTAGCCCTACAGGGCCTCCTCACTGTGGCTACACCTTC. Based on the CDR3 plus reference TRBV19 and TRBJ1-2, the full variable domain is DGGITQSPKYLFRKEGQNVTLSCEQNLNHDAMYWYRQDPGQGLRLIYYSQIVNDFQKGDIAEGYSVSREKKESFPLTVTSAQKNPTAFYLCASSPTGPPHCGYTFGSGTRLTVV.

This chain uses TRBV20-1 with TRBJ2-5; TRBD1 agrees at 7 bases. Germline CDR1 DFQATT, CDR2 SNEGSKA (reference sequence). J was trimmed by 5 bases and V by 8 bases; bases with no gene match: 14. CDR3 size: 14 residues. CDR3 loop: CSQGGTGALETQYF. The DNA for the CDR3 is TGCAGTCAAGGGGGCACAGGGGCCTTGGAGACCCAGTACTTC.

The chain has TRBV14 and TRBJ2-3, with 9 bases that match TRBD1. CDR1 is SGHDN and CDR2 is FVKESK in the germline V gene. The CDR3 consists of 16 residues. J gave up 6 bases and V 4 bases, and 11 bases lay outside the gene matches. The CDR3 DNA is TGTGCCAGCAGCCCCCCGGGACAGGGAAAGTCTGATACGCAGTATTTT. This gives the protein CASSPPGQGKSDTQYF.